This is a list of T cell receptor beta chains from one sample in a study of STAT5B mutations in CD4+ large granular lymphocyte leukemia. Data came from immunoSEQ multiplex PCR; TCRdb stores just in-frame clones and leaves some out. The sample records about 48,000 clones, approximately 70% being singletons. Material: CD4+ T cells from blood buffy coats. Every receptor here comes from a human donor in good health. CDR3s include the opening cysteine and the closing phenylalanine or tryptophan. Part of the rows lack a size; the others show once, few, many or a class for expanded clones.

j_call cdr3_length v_call clone_size cdr3_aa
TRBJ2-3 15 TRBV5-4 NA CASSSTSGDTDTQYF
TRBJ2-5 14 TRBV2 once CASSQERGGETQYF
TRBJ1-6 12 TRBV6-5 few CASRGGDSPLHF
TRBJ1-1 13 TRBV30 NA CAWSVVGDTEAFF
TRBJ2-7 14 TRBV5-1 NA CASSSIGGAGEQYF
TRBJ1-5 14 TRBV28 few CASSSSGGNQPQHF
TRBJ2-5 14 TRBV5-6 NA CASSSIDSPWTQYF
TRBJ2-7 15 TRBV4-1 NA CASSQEVQRVYEQYF
TRBJ1-4 12 TRBV28 NA CASRGVGEKLFF
TRBJ1-3 16 TRBV18 NA CASSPIDSASGNTIYF
TRBJ2-3 16 TRBV7-2 NA CASSSGARGQGDTQYF
TRBJ1-1 13 TRBV10-3 NA CAISDQGAIEAFF
TRBJ2-7 14 TRBV5-1 NA CASSLVDSAHEQYF
TRBJ1-3 14 TRBV6-1 NA CASSSGTARNTIYF
TRBJ1-2 13 TRBV30 NA CAWSPAQGHGYTF
TRBJ1-2 10 TRBV19 NA CASSHYGYTF
TRBJ2-6 14 TRBV27 few CASSRQTGANVLTF
TRBJ2-3 14 TRBV9 NA CASSPSGTTDTQYF
TRBJ1-6 17 TRBV14 NA CASSQHRGGSYNSPLHF
TRBJ1-3 13 TRBV19 NA CASTGIPGNTIYF
TRBJ1-3 15 TRBV14 NA CASSRIALAGNTIYF
TRBJ2-7 13 TRBV6-5 NA CASLGQRSYEQYF
TRBJ1-6 11 TRBV20-1 NA CSAPGIFTLHF
TRBJ1-1 17 TRBV9 NA CASSRQGGGLGNTEAFF
TRBJ2-2 15 TRBV5-1 once CASSGTGEYTGELFF
TRBJ1-1 14 TRBV5-1 NA CASSLAPGNTEAFF
TRBJ2-3 18 TRBV7-2 NA CASSPGWGLAGGTDTQYF
TRBJ1-6 14 TRBV5-6 NA CATHPSVPGSPLHF
TRBJ2-5 12 TRBV29-1 NA CSASGAQETQYF
TRBJ1-2 14 TRBV10-2 NA CASRDLGSNYGYTF
TRBJ1-5 15 TRBV6-6 NA CASSLPAGVGQPQHF
TRBJ2-5 13 TRBV5-3 NA CARSPDREETQYF
TRBJ2-5 13 TRBV29-1 NA CSVAEGSQETQYF
TRBJ1-2 15 TRBV18 NA CASSHSDRGDYGYTF
TRBJ1-1 13 TRBV7-6 NA CASSSTEDTEAFF
TRBJ2-7 12 TRBV10-3 NA CATRGDTYEQYF
TRBJ1-1 14 TRBV11-1 few CASSLGRQNTEAFF
TRBJ1-1 14 TRBV29-1 few CSVSPGGQGTEAFF
TRBJ1-6 16 TRBV15 NA CATSRDPDGANSPLHF
TRBJ2-1 13 TRBV30 few CAWSRTWDNEQFF
TRBJ1-6 12 TRBV7-2 NA CASSEVVGPLHF
TRBJ1-3 15 TRBV28 NA CATLAGTGLGNTIYF
TRBJ1-6 16 TRBV28 NA CASNNGQGAYNSPLHF
TRBJ1-1 14 TRBV6-6 NA CASSYGSGNTEAFF
TRBJ2-5 15 TRBV5-4 once CASSLTLGVSETQYF
TRBJ1-4 14 TRBV5-1 once CASSLSLTNEKLFF
TRBJ2-3 13 TRBV5-8 NA CASSLEGGDTQYF
TRBJ2-3 15 TRBV6-4 NA CASGPGGLGTDTQYF
TRBJ1-1 17 TRBV10-3 NA CATQGNEGQGERTEAFF
TRBJ2-3 19 TRBV7-5 NA CARSTRTAQNLLGTDTQYF
TRBJ2-7 14 TRBV6-6 NA CASSLGGGSYEQYF
TRBJ2-5 14 TRBV5-1 NA CASSSQGTQETQYF
TRBJ1-4 13 TRBV6-6 NA CASSYPQVEKLFF
TRBJ2-1 16 TRBV6-5 NA CASSYGIAGVPNEQFF
TRBJ2-2 14 TRBV27 NA CASTKGANTGELFF
TRBJ1-4 15 TRBV18 NA CASSVGRADIEKLFF
TRBJ2-5 14 TRBV7-2 NA CASSPGTGRETQYF
TRBJ2-5 13 TRBV6-6 once CASSWEERETQYF